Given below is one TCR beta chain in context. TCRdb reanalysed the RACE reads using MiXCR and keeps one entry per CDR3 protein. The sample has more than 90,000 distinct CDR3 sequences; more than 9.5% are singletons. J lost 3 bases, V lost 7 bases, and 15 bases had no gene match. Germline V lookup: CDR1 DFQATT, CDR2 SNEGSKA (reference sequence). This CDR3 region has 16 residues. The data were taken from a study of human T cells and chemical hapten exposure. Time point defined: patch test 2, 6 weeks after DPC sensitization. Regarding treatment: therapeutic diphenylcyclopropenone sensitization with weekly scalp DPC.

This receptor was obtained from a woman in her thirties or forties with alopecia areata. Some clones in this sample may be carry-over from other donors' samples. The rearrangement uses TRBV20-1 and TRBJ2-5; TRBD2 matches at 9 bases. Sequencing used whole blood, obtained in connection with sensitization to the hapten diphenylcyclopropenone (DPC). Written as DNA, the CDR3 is TGCAGTGTACCCCGGGGGCCTAGCGGGAACGAAGAGACCCAGTACTTC. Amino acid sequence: CSVPRGPSGNEETQYF.